A selection of T cell receptor beta chains follows, all from one sample in a study of blood T cell repertoires in COVID-19. Profiling relied on immunoSEQ multiplex PCR, and the TCRdb table lists in-frame clones only, not all of them. The sample gives a few hundred thousand clones, roughly 87% of which show up once; under 2% is in the top ten. Input material: peripheral blood. These receptors all stem from a man aged 35-49 years with active or convalescent COVID-19. The CDR3 runs from the conserved cysteine through the conserved F or W. Each record gives: J gene, V gene, clone size, CDR3 length, D gene, CDR3 protein, CDR3 DNA. A D gene is named only where the DNA matches it firmly. Expanded clones are given a class, and other clones once, few, many or no size at all.

J: TRBJ2-2
V: TRBV28
size: NA
length: 13
D: TRBD1
CDR3: CASSVTGPGELFF
DNA: TGTGCCAGCAGTGTGACAGGGCCCGGGGAGCTGTTTTTT

J: TRBJ1-4
V: TRBV12-3/TRBV12-4
size: NA
length: 13
D: TRBD1
CDR3: CASSDREHEKLFF
DNA: TGTGCCAGCAGCGACAGGGAGCATGAAAAACTGTTTTTT

J: TRBJ1-1
V: TRBV11-2
size: NA
length: 18
D: TRBD1
CDR3: CASSFPPGTGTRNTEAFF
DNA: TGTGCCAGCAGCTTCCCCCCCGGGACAGGGACTAGGAACACTGAAGCTTTCTTT

J: TRBJ2-1
V: TRBV20-1
size: NA
length: 14
D: TRBD2
CDR3: CSASLGLGYNEQFF
DNA: TGCAGTGCTAGTTTGGGACTAGGCTACAATGAGCAGTTCTTC

J: TRBJ2-3
V: TRBV4-1
size: NA
length: 12
D: NA
CDR3: CASSHLGGKQYF
DNA: TGCGCCAGCAGCCACCTGGGGGGAAAGCAGTATTTT

J: TRBJ1-4
V: TRBV18
size: NA
length: 15
D: NA
CDR3: CASSPPGRRAEKLFF
DNA: TGTGCCAGCTCGCCGCCAGGGCGGAGGGCTGAAAAACTGTTTTTT

J: TRBJ2-3
V: TRBV9
size: NA
length: 16
D: TRBD2
CDR3: CASSVGTSGSTDTQYF
DNA: TGTGCCAGCAGCGTCGGGACTAGCGGTAGCACAGATACGCAGTATTTT

J: TRBJ1-1
V: TRBV5-1
size: NA
length: 15
D: TRBD1
CDR3: CASSPDRGVNTEAFF
DNA: TGCGCCAGCAGCCCGGACAGGGGGGTAAACACTGAAGCTTTCTTT

J: TRBJ2-7
V: TRBV30
size: NA
length: 13
D: NA
CDR3: CAWRPVGFSEQYF
DNA: TGTGCCTGGAGGCCCGTCGGGTTCTCCGAGCAGTACTTC

J: TRBJ1-4
V: TRBV4-2
size: NA
length: 16
D: NA
CDR3: CASSPSSRVANEKLFF
DNA: TGTGCCAGCAGCCCCAGTTCTCGGGTTGCTAATGAAAAACTGTTTTTT

J: TRBJ1-6
V: TRBV7-9
size: few
length: 14
D: NA
CDR3: CASSLEGGHSPLHF
DNA: TGTGCCAGCAGTCTTGAGGGGGGGCATTCACCCCTCCACTTT

J: TRBJ2-3
V: TRBV6-4
size: NA
length: 15
D: TRBD2
CDR3: CASSPGTSGGDTQYF
DNA: TGTGCCAGCAGCCCTGGGACTAGCGGCGGAGATACGCAGTATTTT

J: TRBJ2-4
V: TRBV3-1/TRBV3-2
size: NA
length: 15
D: NA
CDR3: CASSQGGIAKNIQYF
DNA: TGTGCCAGCAGCCAGGGCGGGATAGCCAAAAACATTCAGTACTTC

J: TRBJ1-6
V: TRBV5-1
size: NA
length: 15
D: NA
CDR3: CASSLEGLGPTPLHF
DNA: TGCGCCAGCAGCTTGGAGGGACTGGGACCGACACCCCTCCACTTT

J: TRBJ1-1
V: TRBV12-3/TRBV12-4
size: once
length: 13
D: NA
CDR3: CASSRPQGTEAFF
DNA: TGTGCCAGCAGCCGCCCACAGGGTACGGAAGCTTTCTTT

J: TRBJ1-6
V: TRBV19
size: NA
length: 14
D: TRBD1
CDR3: CASTPGQLGSPLHF
DNA: TGTGCCAGTACCCCGGGACAGTTGGGCTCACCCCTCCACTTT

J: TRBJ1-1
V: TRBV28
size: NA
length: 14
D: TRBD1
CDR3: CASSPGQGSTEAFF
DNA: TGTGCCAGCAGTCCGGGACAGGGTAGCACTGAAGCTTTCTTT

J: TRBJ2-2
V: TRBV28
size: NA
length: 16
D: NA
CDR3: CASSRGMGWNTGELFF
DNA: TGTGCCAGCAGTCGGGGGATGGGGTGGAACACCGGGGAGCTGTTTTTT

J: TRBJ1-1
V: TRBV18
size: NA
length: 13
D: TRBD1
CDR3: CASPTGTGNQAFF
DNA: TGTGCCAGCCCAACCGGGACAGGGAATCAAGCTTTCTTT

J: TRBJ2-3
V: TRBV7-8
size: NA
length: 15
D: TRBD1
CDR3: CASSPGTAFTDTQYF
DNA: TGTGCCAGCAGCCCTGGGACAGCGTTCACAGATACGCAGTATTTT

J: TRBJ1-1
V: TRBV27
size: few
length: 19
D: TRBD1
CDR3: CASSLSRGDSHTPGTEAFF
DNA: TGTGCCAGCAGTTTATCGAGGGGGGACAGCCACACGCCCGGCACTGAAGCTTTCTTT

J: TRBJ1-5
V: TRBV6-1
size: NA
length: 14
D: NA
CDR3: CASSEAGGVQPQHF
DNA: TGTGCCAGCAGTGAAGCCGGAGGGGTTCAGCCCCAGCATTTT